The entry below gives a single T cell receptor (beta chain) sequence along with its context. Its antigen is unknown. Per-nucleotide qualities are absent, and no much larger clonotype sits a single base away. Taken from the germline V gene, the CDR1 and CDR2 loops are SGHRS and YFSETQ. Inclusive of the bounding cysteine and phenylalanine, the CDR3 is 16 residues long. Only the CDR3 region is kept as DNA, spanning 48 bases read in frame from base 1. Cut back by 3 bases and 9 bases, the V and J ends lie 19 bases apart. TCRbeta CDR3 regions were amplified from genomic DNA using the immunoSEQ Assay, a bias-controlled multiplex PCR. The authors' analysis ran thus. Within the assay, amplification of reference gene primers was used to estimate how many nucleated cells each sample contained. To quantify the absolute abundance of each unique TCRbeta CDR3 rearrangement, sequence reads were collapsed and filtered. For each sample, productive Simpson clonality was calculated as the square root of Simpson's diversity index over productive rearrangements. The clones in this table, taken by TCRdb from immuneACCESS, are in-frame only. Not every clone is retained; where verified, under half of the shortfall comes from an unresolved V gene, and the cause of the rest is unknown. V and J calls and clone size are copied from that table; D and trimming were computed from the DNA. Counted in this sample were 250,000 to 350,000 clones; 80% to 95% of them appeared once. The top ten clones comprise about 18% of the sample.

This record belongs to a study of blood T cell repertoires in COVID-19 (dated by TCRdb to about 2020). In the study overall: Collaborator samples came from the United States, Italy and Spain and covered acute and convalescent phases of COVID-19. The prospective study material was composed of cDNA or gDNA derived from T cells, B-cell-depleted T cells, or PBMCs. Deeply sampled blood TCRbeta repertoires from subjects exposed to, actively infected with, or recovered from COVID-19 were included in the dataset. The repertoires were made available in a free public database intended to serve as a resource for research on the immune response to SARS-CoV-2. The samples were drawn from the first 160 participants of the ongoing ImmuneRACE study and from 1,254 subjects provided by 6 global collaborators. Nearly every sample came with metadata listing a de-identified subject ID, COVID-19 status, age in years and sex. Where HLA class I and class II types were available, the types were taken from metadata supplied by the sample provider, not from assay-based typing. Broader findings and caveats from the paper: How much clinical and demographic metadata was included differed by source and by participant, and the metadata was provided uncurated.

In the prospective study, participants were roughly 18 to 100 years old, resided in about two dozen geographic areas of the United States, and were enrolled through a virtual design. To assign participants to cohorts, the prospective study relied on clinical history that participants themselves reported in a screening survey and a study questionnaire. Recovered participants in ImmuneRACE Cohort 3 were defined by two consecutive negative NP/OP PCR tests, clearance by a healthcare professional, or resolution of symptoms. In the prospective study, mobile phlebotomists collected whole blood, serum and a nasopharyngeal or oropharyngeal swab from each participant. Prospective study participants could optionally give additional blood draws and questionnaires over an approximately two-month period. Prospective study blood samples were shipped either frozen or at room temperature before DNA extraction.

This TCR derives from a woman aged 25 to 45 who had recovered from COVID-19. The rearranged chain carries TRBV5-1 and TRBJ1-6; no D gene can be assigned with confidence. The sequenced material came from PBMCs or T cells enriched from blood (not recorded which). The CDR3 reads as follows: CASSSQAGGEASPLHF. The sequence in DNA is TGCGCCAGCAGCTCCCAGGCGGGCGGGGAAGCTTCACCCCTCCACTTT.